This entry describes one T cell receptor (beta chain). Its antigen is unidentified. The record originates from a study of shared clonotypes between healthy human individuals. Positively selected for CCR7, the CD45RO-negative cells used as naive CD8 cells excluded terminally differentiated effector memory CD45RA+ cells. It was around 220 ng DNA, around 33,000 T cell genomes, that sorted-subset replicate PCRs used. Clones were sequenced by immunoSEQ multiplex PCR, and TCRdb holds only the in-frame ones, with some missing. The table has around 580,000 clones, roughly 98% seen once; the top ten hold approximately 0.33%. CDR1 is LNHDA and CDR2 is SQIVND in the germline V gene (reference sequence). The CDR3 is 12 amino acids. The V and J ends lost 6 bases and 8 bases respectively, with 11 bases between them. Findings and limits, study-wide: Generation probability values for non-shared clonotypes were lower than those for clonotypes shared by all four donors. Only a few donors were included, so the genetic and exposure-history diversity represented was limited.

Sequencing was performed on naive CD8+ T cells sorted from blood. The chain combines TRBV19 with TRBJ2-1; D might be TRBD1 (5 bases). The clonotype originates from a man aged 25 to 40 in good health. This chain's CDR3 is CASRQRGDEQFF. As DNA, the CDR3 is TGTGCCAGTAGGCAAAGGGGCGATGAGCAGTTCTTC.